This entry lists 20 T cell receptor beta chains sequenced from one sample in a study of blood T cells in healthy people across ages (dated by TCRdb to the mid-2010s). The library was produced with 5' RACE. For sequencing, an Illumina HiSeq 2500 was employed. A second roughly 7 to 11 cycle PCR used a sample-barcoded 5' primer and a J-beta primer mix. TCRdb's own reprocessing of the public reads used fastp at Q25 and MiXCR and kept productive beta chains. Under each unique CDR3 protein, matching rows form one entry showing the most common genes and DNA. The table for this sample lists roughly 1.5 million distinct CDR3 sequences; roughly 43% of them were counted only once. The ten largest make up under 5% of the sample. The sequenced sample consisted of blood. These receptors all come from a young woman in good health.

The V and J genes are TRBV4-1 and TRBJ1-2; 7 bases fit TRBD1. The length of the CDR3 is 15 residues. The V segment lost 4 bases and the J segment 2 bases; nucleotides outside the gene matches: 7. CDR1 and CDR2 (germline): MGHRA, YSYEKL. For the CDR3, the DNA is TGCGCCAGCAGCCGACCGGGACAGCGGAACTATGGCTACACCTTC. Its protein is CASSRPGQRNYGYTF.

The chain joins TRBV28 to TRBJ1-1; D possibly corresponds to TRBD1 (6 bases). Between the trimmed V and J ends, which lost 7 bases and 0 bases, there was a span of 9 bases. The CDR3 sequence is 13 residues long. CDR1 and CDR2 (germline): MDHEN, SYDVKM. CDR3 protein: CASNGQLNTEAFF. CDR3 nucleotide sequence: TGTGCCAGCAACGGACAGTTGAACACTGAAGCTTTCTTT.

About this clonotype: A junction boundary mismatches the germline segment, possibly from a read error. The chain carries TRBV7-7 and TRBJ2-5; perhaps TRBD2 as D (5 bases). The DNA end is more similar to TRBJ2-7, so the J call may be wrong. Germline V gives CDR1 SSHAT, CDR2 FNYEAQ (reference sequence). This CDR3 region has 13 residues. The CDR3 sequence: CASSFHIGGEQYF. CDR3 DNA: TGTGCTAGCAGCTTCCACATCGGAGGCGAGCAGTACTTC.

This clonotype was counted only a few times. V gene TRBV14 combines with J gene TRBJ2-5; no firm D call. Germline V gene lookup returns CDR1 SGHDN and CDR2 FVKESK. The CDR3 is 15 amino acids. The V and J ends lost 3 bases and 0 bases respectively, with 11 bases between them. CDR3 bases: TGTGCCAGCAGCCAGACGGTATGGGACCAAGAGACCCAGTACTTC. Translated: CASSQTVWDQETQYF.

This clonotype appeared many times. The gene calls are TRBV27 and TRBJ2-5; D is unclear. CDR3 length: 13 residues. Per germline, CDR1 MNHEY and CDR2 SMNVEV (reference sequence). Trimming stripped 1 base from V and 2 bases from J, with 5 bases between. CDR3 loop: CASSLFGQETQYF. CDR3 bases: TGTGCCAGCAGTTTATTCGGGCAAGAGACCCAGTACTTC.

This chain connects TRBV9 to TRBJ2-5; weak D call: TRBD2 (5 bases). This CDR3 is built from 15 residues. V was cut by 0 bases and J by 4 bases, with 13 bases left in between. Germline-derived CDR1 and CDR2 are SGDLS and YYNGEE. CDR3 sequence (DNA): TGTGCCAGCAGCGTAGGTCGGGGAGTAACAGAGACCCAGTACTTC. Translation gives CASSVGRGVTETQYF.

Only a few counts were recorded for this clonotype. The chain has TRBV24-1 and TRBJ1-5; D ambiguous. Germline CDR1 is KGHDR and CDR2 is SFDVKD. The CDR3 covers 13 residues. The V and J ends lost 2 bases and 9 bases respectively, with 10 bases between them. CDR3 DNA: TGTGCCACCAGTGATTATAACCTGCGGCCCCAGCATTTT. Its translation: CATSDYNLRPQHF.

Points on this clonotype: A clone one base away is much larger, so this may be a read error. The CDR3 region is CTSSGTENEQFF. Here the CDR3 DNA reads TGTACCAGCAGTGGGACCGAGAATGAGCAGTTCTTC. The chain is built from TRBV12-3 or TRBV12-4 and TRBJ2-1; possibly TRBD1 or TRBD2 for D (5 bases each). The CDR3 is made up of 12 amino acids.

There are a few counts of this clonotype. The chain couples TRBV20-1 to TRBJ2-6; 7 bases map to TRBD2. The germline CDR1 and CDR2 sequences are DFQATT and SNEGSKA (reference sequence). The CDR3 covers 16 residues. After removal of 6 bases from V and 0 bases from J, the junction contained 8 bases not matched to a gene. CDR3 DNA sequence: TGCAGTGCCCGGCCAGCGGGGACCTCTGGGGCCAACGTCCTGACTTTC. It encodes CSARPAGTSGANVLTF.

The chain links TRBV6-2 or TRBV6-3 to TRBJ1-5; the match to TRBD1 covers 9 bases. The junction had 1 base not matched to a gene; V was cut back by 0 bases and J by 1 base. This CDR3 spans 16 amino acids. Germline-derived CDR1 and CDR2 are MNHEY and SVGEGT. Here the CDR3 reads CASSYSTGGSNQPQHF. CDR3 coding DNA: TGTGCCAGCAGTTACTCGACAGGGGGGAGCAATCAGCCCCAGCATTTT.

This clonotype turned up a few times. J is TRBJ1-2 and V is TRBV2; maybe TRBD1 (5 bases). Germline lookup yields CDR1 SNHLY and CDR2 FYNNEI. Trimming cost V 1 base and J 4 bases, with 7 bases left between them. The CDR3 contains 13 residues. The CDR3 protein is CASSEGQIYGYTF. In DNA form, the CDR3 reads TGTGCCAGCAGTGAAGGACAGATCTATGGCTACACCTTC.

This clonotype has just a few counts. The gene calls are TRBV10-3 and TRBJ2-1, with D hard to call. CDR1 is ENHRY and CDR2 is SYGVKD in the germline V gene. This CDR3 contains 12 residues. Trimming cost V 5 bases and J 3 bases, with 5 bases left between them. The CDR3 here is CAISPSYNEQFF. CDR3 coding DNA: TGTGCCATCAGTCCTAGCTACAATGAGCAGTTCTTC.

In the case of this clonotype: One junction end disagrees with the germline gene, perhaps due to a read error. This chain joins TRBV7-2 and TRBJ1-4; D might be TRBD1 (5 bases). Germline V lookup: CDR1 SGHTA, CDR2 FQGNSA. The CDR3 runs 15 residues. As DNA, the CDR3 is TGTGCCAGCAGATTAGTGGGGACCCTTAATGAAAAACTGTTTTTT. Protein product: CASRLVGTLNEKLFF.

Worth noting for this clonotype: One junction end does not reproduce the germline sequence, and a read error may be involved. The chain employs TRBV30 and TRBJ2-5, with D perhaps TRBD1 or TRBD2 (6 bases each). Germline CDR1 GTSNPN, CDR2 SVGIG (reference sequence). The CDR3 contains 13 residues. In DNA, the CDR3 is TGCGTTGGAGGGGGGCACGCCTCTCAGACCCAGTACTTC. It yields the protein CVGGGHASQTQYF.

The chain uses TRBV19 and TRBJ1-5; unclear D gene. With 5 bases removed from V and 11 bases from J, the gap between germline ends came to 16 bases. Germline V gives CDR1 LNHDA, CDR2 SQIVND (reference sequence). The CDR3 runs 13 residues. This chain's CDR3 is CASSFPLGLAQHF. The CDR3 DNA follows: TGTGCCAGTAGTTTCCCCCTGGGGTTGGCCCAGCATTTT.

The CDR3 reads CASSTGLADSDTQYF. The DNA of the CDR3 is TGTGCCAGCAGCACGGGACTAGCGGACTCAGATACGCAGTATTTT. The V call is TRBV2, the J call TRBJ2-3; 11 bases map to TRBD2. The CDR3 spans 15 residues. V lost 6 bases to trimming and J lost 4 bases; unmatched junction nucleotides: 6. CDR1 and CDR2 from the germline V gene are SNHLY and FYNNEI.

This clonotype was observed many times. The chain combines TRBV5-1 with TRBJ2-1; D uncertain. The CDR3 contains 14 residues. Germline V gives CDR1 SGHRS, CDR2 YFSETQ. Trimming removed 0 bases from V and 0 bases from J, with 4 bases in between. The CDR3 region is CASSLASSYNEQFF. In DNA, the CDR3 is TGCGCCAGCAGCTTGGCCTCCTCCTACAATGAGCAGTTCTTC.

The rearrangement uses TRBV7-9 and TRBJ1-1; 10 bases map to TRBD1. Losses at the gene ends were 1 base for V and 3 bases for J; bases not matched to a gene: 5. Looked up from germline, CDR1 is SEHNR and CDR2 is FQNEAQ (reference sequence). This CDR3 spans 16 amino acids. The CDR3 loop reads CASSLGQGALDTEAFF. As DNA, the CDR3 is TGTGCCAGCAGCTTAGGACAGGGGGCGCTGGACACTGAAGCTTTCTTT.

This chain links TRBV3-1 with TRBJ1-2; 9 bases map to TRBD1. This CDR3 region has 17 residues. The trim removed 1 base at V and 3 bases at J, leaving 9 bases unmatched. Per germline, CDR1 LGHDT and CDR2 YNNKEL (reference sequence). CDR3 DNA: TGTGCCAGCAGCCAAGTGACCACCGGACAGGGGTACTATGGCTACACCTTC. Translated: CASSQVTTGQGYYGYTF.

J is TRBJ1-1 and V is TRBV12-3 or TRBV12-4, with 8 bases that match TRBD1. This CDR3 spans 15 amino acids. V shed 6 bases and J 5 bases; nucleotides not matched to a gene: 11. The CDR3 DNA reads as TGTGCCAGCAGCGCCGTTACAGGGGGGAGTACTGAAGCTTTCTTT. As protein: CASSAVTGGSTEAFF.